Below, 2 T cell receptor beta chains from the same sample are listed, as sequenced in a study of Ad26.COV2.S vaccination and SARS-CoV-2 variants. This table comes from immunoSEQ multiplex PCR, and its TCRdb copy is limited to in-frame clones, with some not included. The data show about 350,000 clones, about 90% seen once. The sequences come from peripheral blood, collected after recovery from COVID-19. These receptor sequences come from a human donor who had recovered from COVID-19.

This rearrangement joins TRBV6-5 to TRBJ1-2; weak D call: TRBD1 (5 bases). The CDR3 contains 14 residues. The germline V and J ends were trimmed by 0 bases and 7 bases, with 12 bases remaining between them. Germline V gene lookup returns CDR1 MNHEY and CDR2 SVGAGI. Here the CDR3 reads CASSYSIGGRGYTF. CDR3 DNA sequence: TGTGCCAGCAGTTACTCGATCGGGGGTCGTGGCTACACCTTC.

The chain uses TRBV5-4 and TRBJ2-3; unclear D gene. The CDR3 contains 13 residues. The V and J ends lost 0 bases and 4 bases respectively, with 6 bases between them. Germline V gene data show CDR1 as SGHNT and CDR2 as YYREEE (reference sequence). The CDR3 is CASSLEAADTQYF. Here the CDR3 DNA reads TGTGCCAGCAGCTTGGAGGCAGCAGATACGCAGTATTTT. The entire variable domain, with the rest obtained from reference TRBV5-4 and TRBJ2-3, is as follows: ETGVTQSPTHLIKTRGQQVTLRCSSQSGHNTVSWYQQALGQGPQFIFQYYREEENGRGNFPPRFSGLQFPNYSSELNVNALELDDSALYLCASSLEAADTQYFGPGTRLTVL.